This entry concerns a single T cell receptor beta chain. The CDR3 sequence is 15 residues long. Germline V gene data show CDR1 as LNHDA and CDR2 as SQIVND (reference sequence). Trimming left V 4 bases short and J 4 bases short, with 14 bases between. TCRdb ran MiXCR on the RT-PCR reads and lists one entry per CDR3 protein. The sample includes about 680,000 distinct CDR3 sequences, approximately 15% seen only once; the top ten take 3.6%. Sequenced sample: memory CD4+ T cells from blood. The chain uses TRBV19 and TRBJ2-1, with D perhaps given as TRBD1 or TRBD2 (7 bases each). This sequence originates from a female donor in good health, serving as a healthy control. The CDR3 spells CASSRQGGTYNEQFF. The CDR3 bases are TGTGCCAGTAGTAGACAGGGAGGGACATACAATGAGCAGTTCTTC.